This TCR beta chain derives from a study of blood T cell repertoires in COVID-19. In the study overall: There were acute and convalescent COVID-19 samples, and they came from the United States, Italy and Spain. Sources were T cells, B-cell-depleted T cells, or PBMCs; the material itself was cDNA or gDNA.

Clones were read by immunoSEQ multiplex PCR, and TCRdb kept only the in-frame ones, dropping some. The profile shows roughly 260,000 clones, 86% of them singletons. Per the germline V gene, CDR1 is LGHDT and CDR2 is YNNKEL (reference sequence). The V and J ends lost 9 bases and 2 bases respectively, with 15 bases between them. The CDR3 spans 14 residues. Sequencing was done on a sample of peripheral blood. This TCR was recovered from a man between 40 and 49 years old who had recovered from COVID-19. The gene calls are TRBV3-1 (or the pseudogene TRBV3-2) and TRBJ2-3; D may be TRBD2 (6 bases). CDR3 in amino acids: CARWGEPYTDTQYF. The CDR3 DNA reads TGTGCCAGGTGGGGGGAGCCGTACACAGATACGCAGTATTTT.